The clone carrying this TCR beta chain appeared many times. Germline V gives CDR1 MGHDK, CDR2 SYGVNS. Trimming removed 4 bases at V and 1 base at J, with 12 bases between. This CDR3 has 15 residues. This sample was taken from a study of spatial heterogeneity in lung cancer. Study-wide context: The study observed each unique TCR and UMI combination more than ten times on average in raw reads.

TCRdb called the 5' RACE reads again in MiXCR, with one record for every CDR3 protein. The sample contains under 20,000 distinct CDR3 sequences, 9% to 10% of which appear only once. Time point meaning: blood at routine non-recurrence follow-up after resection. Unsorted whole RNA samples from tumor, nontumor lung or frozen PBMC were sequenced. The specimen was PBMCs, collected at follow-up. The rearrangement joins TRBV25-1 to TRBJ2-3; D may be TRBD1 (6 bases). The TCR originated in a female donor with early-stage non-small cell lung cancer. CDR3: CASSAGQPGTDTQYF. Here the CDR3 DNA reads TGTGCCAGCAGTGCCGGACAGCCCGGCACAGATACGCAGTATTTT.